This TCR beta chain was found in a study of identical twins. TCRdb redid the calling of the 5' RACE reads with MiXCR, one entry per CDR3 protein. The repertoire consists of around 550,000 distinct CDR3 sequences, with around 15% occurring once and the leading ten covering less than 0.5%. This CDR3 is built from 14 residues. Germline V gene lookup returns CDR1 SGHRS and CDR2 YFSETQ. V lost 4 bases to trimming and J lost 3 bases; unmatched junction nucleotides: 5. The table lists this clonotype with many counts. This same sample was also taken into another study, of yellow fever vaccine responses in identical twins.

The TCR was taken from a woman between 18 and 29 years old in good health. Sequencing was done on a sample of CD4+ T cells sorted from blood. This chain uses TRBV5-1 with TRBJ2-7; 9 positions match TRBD1. CDR3 bases: TGCGCCAGCAGCCCAGGACAGGGGTACTACGAGCAGTACTTC. Translation gives CASSPGQGYYEQYF.